This is a list of T cell receptor beta chains from one sample in a study of human T cells and chemical hapten exposure. Using its own MiXCR run on the RACE reads, TCRdb lists one record per CDR3 protein. This sample has a few hundred thousand distinct CDR3 sequences, with approximately 4.4% found just once. Source: whole blood, taken in connection with sensitization to the hapten diphenylcyclopropenone (DPC). These receptors all come from a woman aged 45-60 years with alopecia areata. Some clones in this sample may be carry-over from other donors' samples. The CDR3 runs from the conserved cysteine through the conserved F or W. The order of the fields is D gene, clone size, J gene, V gene, CDR3 DNA, CDR3 protein. D genes are given only for firm matches. Some rows have no size entry. The others give once, few or many, or a class for an expanded clone.

d_call: TRBD2; clone_size: many; j_call: TRBJ2-1; v_call: TRBV30; cdr3_nt: TGTGCCTGGAGCGAAGCGGGGGCCTACAATGAGCAGTTCTTC; cdr3_aa: CAWSEAGAYNEQFF
d_call: NA; clone_size: many; j_call: TRBJ1-1; v_call: TRBV28; cdr3_nt: TGTGCCAGCAGTGATACCCCCATGAACACTGAAGCTTTCTTT; cdr3_aa: CASSDTPMNTEAFF
d_call: TRBD2; clone_size: NA; j_call: TRBJ2-7; v_call: TRBV29-1; cdr3_nt: TGCAGCGTTGAACTAGCGGGGTTGTACGAGCAGTACTTC; cdr3_aa: CSVELAGLYEQYF
d_call: NA; clone_size: many; j_call: TRBJ1-2; v_call: TRBV28; cdr3_nt: TGTGCCAGCAGTTTGGCGGTTATCTATGGCTACACCTTC; cdr3_aa: CASSLAVIYGYTF
d_call: NA; clone_size: many; j_call: TRBJ1-1; v_call: TRBV4-2; cdr3_nt: TGTGCCAGCAGCCAAGAACAAGGCGTCGGCACTGAAGCTTTCTTT; cdr3_aa: CASSQEQGVGTEAFF
d_call: NA; clone_size: many; j_call: TRBJ1-2; v_call: TRBV28; cdr3_nt: TGTGCCAGCAGTTTCCTGGATGGGTCAGACGATAACGGGGCCTATGGCTACACCTTC; cdr3_aa: CASSFLDGSDDNGAYGYTF
d_call: TRBD2; clone_size: many; j_call: TRBJ2-3; v_call: TRBV3-1; cdr3_nt: TGTGCCAGCACCCCTTCTCTAGCGGGAAGCACAGATACGCAGTATTTT; cdr3_aa: CASTPSLAGSTDTQYF
d_call: TRBD2; clone_size: many; j_call: TRBJ2-3; v_call: TRBV28; cdr3_nt: TGTGCCAGCAGTCGCCCCTCCTCTCCAACACTAGCGGGGGGGTATACGCAGTATTTT; cdr3_aa: CASSRPSSPTLAGGYTQYF
d_call: TRBD2; clone_size: NA; j_call: TRBJ2-1; v_call: TRBV4-2; cdr3_nt: TGTGCCAGCAGCCAAGATCTTGCGGGACTAGCGGGCTACAATGAGCAGTTCTTC; cdr3_aa: CASSQDLAGLAGYNEQFF
d_call: TRBD1; clone_size: many; j_call: TRBJ2-7; v_call: TRBV29-1; cdr3_nt: TGCAGCGCCGAGACAGGGACCAACGAGCAGTACTTC; cdr3_aa: CSAETGTNEQYF
d_call: NA; clone_size: many; j_call: TRBJ1-4; v_call: TRBV11-2; cdr3_nt: TGTGCCAGCAGCTTAGCTAGGGAAAAACTGTTTTTT; cdr3_aa: CASSLAREKLFF
d_call: TRBD1; clone_size: many; j_call: TRBJ1-5; v_call: TRBV5-1; cdr3_nt: TGTGCCAGCAGTCCGGGACAGGGGGGCAATCAGCCCCAGCATTTT; cdr3_aa: CASSPGQGGNQPQHF
d_call: TRBD1; clone_size: many; j_call: TRBJ1-6; v_call: TRBV6-2/TRBV6-3; cdr3_nt: TGTGCCAGCAGTCACCGGACCGGGACAGACAATTCACCCCTCCACTTT; cdr3_aa: CASSHRTGTDNSPLHF
d_call: NA; clone_size: many; j_call: TRBJ2-2; v_call: TRBV5-4; cdr3_nt: TGTGCCAGCAGAAAGGGGACCGGGGAGCTGTTTTTT; cdr3_aa: CASRKGTGELFF
d_call: TRBD1; clone_size: few; j_call: TRBJ2-7; v_call: TRBV14; cdr3_nt: TGTGCCAGCAGCCGCGAGACAGGGAGCTCCTACGAGCAGTACTTC; cdr3_aa: CASSRETGSSYEQYF
d_call: NA; clone_size: many; j_call: TRBJ1-1; v_call: TRBV14; cdr3_nt: TGTGCCAGCAGCCAAGATCCCCAAAACCCTGAAGCTTTCTTT; cdr3_aa: CASSQDPQNPEAFF
d_call: NA; clone_size: many; j_call: TRBJ2-7; v_call: TRBV29-1; cdr3_nt: TGCAGCGCTCGAAGGGCTGCCTCCGACGAGCAGTACTTC; cdr3_aa: CSARRAASDEQYF
d_call: TRBD1; clone_size: few; j_call: TRBJ1-5; v_call: TRBV28; cdr3_nt: TGTGCCAGCAGTGGGTACAGGGGCGTAAATCAGCCCCAGCATTTT; cdr3_aa: CASSGYRGVNQPQHF
d_call: TRBD1; clone_size: many; j_call: TRBJ2-7; v_call: TRBV10-3; cdr3_nt: TGTGCCATCTCCGAGCCGGGACAGGGTGTCTACGAGCAGTACTTC; cdr3_aa: CAISEPGQGVYEQYF
d_call: NA; clone_size: many; j_call: TRBJ1-2; v_call: TRBV6-5; cdr3_nt: TGTGCCAGCGGGCCGCGGCCTAACGAAGGCTACACCTTC; cdr3_aa: CASGPRPNEGYTF